The TCR beta chain under discussion was sequenced for a study of shared clonotypes between healthy human individuals. Regarding the study as a whole: At large depth, rarefaction still showed sorted-subset sequencing to be incomplete.

The data were produced by immunoSEQ multiplex PCR, yet TCRdb's version contains in-frame clones alone and is incomplete. Of 780,000 or so clones in the sample, roughly 72% are singletons; the top ten hold about 1.8%. As for this clone: The antigen remains unidentified.

This TCR came from a woman aged 25 to 39 in good health. The sequencing input was memory CD4+ T cells sorted from blood. Subset defined: CD45RA-negative fraction.

CDR3 bases: TGTGCCAGTAGTCCCTCCCAGGGAGGGCAAGCTAACTATGGCTACACCTTC. Translating it yields CASSPSQGGQANYGYTF. The rearrangement links TRBV19 to TRBJ1-2; D possibly corresponds to TRBD1 (5 bases). The germline V and J ends were trimmed by 5 bases and 0 bases, with 19 bases remaining between them. CDR1 is LNHDA and CDR2 is SQIVND in the germline V gene (reference sequence). CDR3 length: 17 amino acids.